This T cell receptor beta chain was identified during a study of cytomegalovirus exposure and HLA in healthy donors. Trimming removed 0 bases from V and 2 bases from J, with 13 bases in between. CDR3 length: 16 residues. Germline assignment: CDR1 SGHRS and CDR2 YFSETQ. PCR used 60 Vbeta primers and 13 Jbeta primers. Libraries were prepared by immunoSEQ multiplex PCR; TCRdb keeps only in-frame clonotypes and omits some of them. The sample yields 110,000 to 150,000 clones, 78% seen once. The origin of this receptor is a female donor in good health and CMV-seronegative. V and J are TRBV5-1 and TRBJ2-3, with a possible D match to TRBD1 (5 bases). The sequencing sample was made of PBMCs. The CDR3 DNA sequence: TGCGCCAGCAGCTTGGGACAGAACCAAGCCACAGATACGCAGTATTTT. This translates into CASSLGQNQATDTQYF.